Presented here are 26 T cell receptor beta chains from one specimen sequenced in a study of blood T cell repertoires in COVID-19. Some clones are missing from TCRdb's copy, which holds only in-frame ones; the method was immunoSEQ multiplex PCR. In the table there are tens of thousands of clones, 60% to 85% of which are singletons. The sample was peripheral blood. Source of these receptors: a woman of 80 years or more with acute or convalescent COVID-19.

This clone is a singleton in its sample. The genes are TRBV30 and TRBJ2-1; D unclear. Trimming shortened V by 4 bases and J by 0 bases, and 10 bases separated the two germline ends. This CDR3 is built from 14 residues. CDR1 is GTSNPN, CDR2 SVGIG, per germline (reference sequence). The CDR3 loop is CAWNAQISYNEQFF. For the CDR3, the DNA is TGTGCCTGGAATGCCCAGATCTCCTACAATGAGCAGTTCTTC.

This chain joins TRBV7-3 and TRBJ2-2; 8 nucleotides line up with TRBD2. Losses at the gene ends were 5 bases for V and 6 bases for J; bases not matched to a gene: 5. CDR1 and CDR2 from the germline V gene are SGHTA and FQGTGA. There are 14 residues in the CDR3. The DNA of the CDR3 is TGTGCCAGCAGCCAGGGACTAGTCGCCGGGGAGCTGTTTTTT. This codes for CASSQGLVAGELFF.

The chain combines TRBV14 with TRBJ1-4; D perhaps matches TRBD1 (5 bases). V was shortened by 2 bases and J by 1 base, with 17 bases between the two germline ends. The CDR3 contains 18 residues. The germline V gene has CDR1 SGHDN and CDR2 FVKESK. CDR3 sequence (DNA): TGTGCCAGCAGCCAATCAGCAGGGCGTATAGGAACTAATGAAAAACTGTTTTTT. Translated: CASSQSAGRIGTNEKLFF.

This clone was detected a few times. V and J are TRBV4-1 and TRBJ2-6, with D perhaps TRBD1 (5 bases). Between the trimmed V and J ends, which lost 6 bases and 2 bases, there was a span of 11 bases. Germline V gives CDR1 MGHRA, CDR2 YSYEKL. The CDR3 loop spans 15 amino acids. The CDR3 DNA sequence: TGCGCCAGCAGTTACAGGTTACCTGGGGCCAACGTCCTGACTTTC. It yields the protein CASSYRLPGANVLTF.

The chain recombines TRBV6-2 or TRBV6-3 with TRBJ1-4; 9 bases align to TRBD1. Germline V lookup: CDR1 MNHEY, CDR2 SVGEGT. J was trimmed by 4 bases and V by 5 bases; bases with no gene match: 5. The CDR3 contains 15 residues. The CDR3 nucleotides are TGTGCCAGCAGTCGGACAGGGGCCGGTAATGAAAAACTGTTTTTT. Translated: CASSRTGAGNEKLFF.

The chain is built from TRBV28 and TRBJ1-1; 7 positions agree with TRBD1. The CDR3 runs 14 residues. Germline CDR1 is MDHEN and CDR2 is SYDVKM. V was pared by 3 bases and J by 1 base, with 2 bases of the junction left unmatched. CDR3 sequence: CASSLGQKNTEAFF. The CDR3 region has the DNA TGTGCCAGCAGTTTGGGACAGAAGAACACTGAAGCTTTCTTT.

The V gene is TRBV19, the J gene TRBJ2-1, with D perhaps TRBD2 (5 bases). V was cut by 5 bases and J by 8 bases, with 10 bases left in between. This CDR3 has 12 residues. Per the germline V gene, CDR1 is LNHDA and CDR2 is SQIVND (reference sequence). CDR3 DNA: TGTGCCAGTAGTCGAGGGTTCGATGAGCAGTTCTTC. It encodes CASSRGFDEQFF.

The chain employs TRBV10-3 and TRBJ1-5, with D maybe TRBD1 (6 bases). Germline CDR1 ENHRY, CDR2 SYGVKD. The CDR3 is made up of 13 amino acids. The V and J ends lost 4 bases and 4 bases respectively, with 8 bases between them. CDR3 region: CAISVGTNQPQHF. DNA of the CDR3: TGTGCCATCAGTGTCGGGACAAATCAGCCCCAGCATTTT.

The CDR3 loop reads CASTQGGRAVNEQFF. Here the CDR3 DNA reads TGTGCCAGTACCCAAGGGGGGAGGGCGGTCAATGAGCAGTTCTTC. This chain uses TRBV19 with TRBJ2-1, with D perhaps matching TRBD2 (7 bases). The V and J ends lost 7 bases and 6 bases respectively, with 19 bases between them. The CDR3 spans 15 residues. Germline CDR1 is LNHDA and CDR2 is SQIVND (reference sequence).

The chain combines TRBV7-8 with TRBJ2-3; 12 nucleotides align to TRBD2. Germline-derived CDR1 and CDR2 are SGHVS and FQNEAQ. The length of the CDR3 is 17 residues. V lost 2 bases and J lost 6; bases outside the gene matches: 9. CDR3 DNA: TGTGCCAGCAGCTTAAGGCTAGCGGGAGGGCCGACGGATACGCAGTATTTT. Amino acid sequence: CASSLRLAGGPTDTQYF. The full variable domain, in which reference TRBV7-8 and TRBJ2-3 provide the parts outside the CDR3, is GAGVSQSPRYKVAKRGQDVALRCDPISGHVSLFWYQQALGQGPEFLTYFQNEAQLDKSGLPSDRFFAERPEGSVSTLKIQRTQQEDSAVYLCASSLRLAGGPTDTQYFGPGTRLTVL.

The J gene is TRBJ1-5, the V gene TRBV7-9, with D perhaps TRBD1 (5 bases). Germline V gene lookup returns CDR1 SEHNR and CDR2 FQNEAQ (reference sequence). Trimming removed 5 bases at V and 8 bases at J, with 13 bases between. This CDR3 comprises 13 residues. CDR3 DNA: TGTGCCAGCAGCCCCCAGGGAGGGGAGCCCCAGCATTTT. It encodes CASSPQGGEPQHF.

In its sample, this clone was seen once. The rearrangement joins TRBV12-3 or TRBV12-4 to TRBJ1-2; no definite D call. V was trimmed by 3 bases and J by 8 bases, leaving 10 bases between them. The CDR3 has 12 amino acids. The CDR3 here is CASSLMGSGYTF. In nucleotides, the CDR3 is TGTGCCAGCAGTTTGATGGGGAGCGGCTACACCTTC.

The V and J genes are TRBV10-2 and TRBJ2-1; 11 nucleotides align to TRBD2. This CDR3 is built from 14 residues. With V trimmed by 10 bases and J by 8 bases, 10 bases remained unmatched. CDR1 and CDR2 from the germline V gene are WSHSY and SAAADI. In DNA, the CDR3 is TGCGCCACCGGGACTAGCGGTCCCTGGGATGAGCAGTTCTTC. It specifies CATGTSGPWDEQFF.

This clone was seen only once. CDR3 loop: CASSSQGVVSGNTIYF. For the CDR3, the DNA is TGTGCCAGCAGCTCTCAGGGGGTGGTCTCTGGAAACACCATATATTTT. The rearrangement uses TRBV7-2 and TRBJ1-3; 7 nucleotides agree with TRBD1. The CDR3 extends over 16 amino acids. The ends lost 4 bases at V and 0 bases at J; junction bases unmatched: 6. From germline, CDR1 is SGHTA and CDR2 FQGNSA.

This clone has only one observation. A read error may account for a junction end that differs from germline. The J gene is TRBJ2-3, the V gene TRBV15, with 10 positions matching TRBD2. This CDR3 contains 18 residues. Germline CDR1 is LNHNV and CDR2 is YYDKDF (reference sequence). The CDR3 coding sequence is TGTGCCACCAGCAGAGATCTTGGGGCTAGCGGGAGCATAGATACGCAGTATTTT. Its protein product is CATSRDLGASGSIDTQYF.

This chain connects TRBV2 to TRBJ1-6; D uncertain. In germline, CDR1 is SNHLY, CDR2 FYNNEI. The CDR3 has 15 amino acids. Trimming removed 6 bases from V and 3 bases from J, with 12 bases in between. The CDR3 region is CASSPSGVYNSPLHF. DNA of the CDR3: TGTGCCAGCAGCCCGAGCGGGGTCTATAATTCACCCCTCCACTTT.

The chain has TRBV9 and TRBJ2-1; 12 nucleotides align to TRBD2. The V gene end was trimmed by 4 bases and the J gene end by 4 bases; junction bases not matched to a gene: 6. CDR1 is SGDLS and CDR2 is YYNGEE in the germline V gene. The CDR3 is 16 amino acids. Here the CDR3 reads CASSTSGLAGYNEQFF. In DNA, the CDR3 is TGTGCCAGCAGCACCTCTGGACTAGCGGGATACAATGAGCAGTTCTTC.

This clone has just a few counts. The CDR3 loop reads CASSTRQGRMLFF. In DNA form, the CDR3 reads TGTGCCAGTAGTACTCGACAGGGTCGGATGCTGTTTTTT. The rearrangement joins TRBV19 to TRBJ1-4; TRBD1 agrees at 7 bases. The trim removed 4 bases at V and 14 bases at J, leaving 10 bases unmatched. Germline V gene lookup returns CDR1 LNHDA and CDR2 SQIVND (reference sequence). The CDR3 spans 13 residues.

The chain carries TRBV5-6 and TRBJ2-1; TRBD2 aligns across 8 bases. V lost 4 bases and J lost 4; bases outside the gene matches: 7. From germline, CDR1 is SGHDT and CDR2 YYEEEE. This CDR3 has 15 amino acids. Here the CDR3 reads CASSLKLAAYNEQFF. CDR3 sequence (DNA): TGTGCCAGCAGCCTCAAACTAGCGGCGTACAATGAGCAGTTCTTC.

The chain joins TRBV6-5 to TRBJ2-6; D is uncertain. The CDR3 runs 15 residues. Looked up from germline, CDR1 is MNHEY and CDR2 is SVGAGI. V lost 5 bases, J lost 0 bases, and 8 bases lay in between. The CDR3 reads CASSPGRSGANVLTF. The CDR3 DNA reads as TGTGCCAGCAGTCCCGGTCGCTCTGGGGCCAACGTCCTGACTTTC.

J is TRBJ2-1 and V is TRBV2; D unresolved. V gave up 3 bases and J gave up 0 bases, with 6 bases separating them. The CDR3 loop spans 14 amino acids. Germline V CDR1 and CDR2: SNHLY, FYNNEI. CDR3 bases: TGTGCCAGCAGTGATCCTAGCTCCTACAATGAGCAGTTCTTC. Its translation: CASSDPSSYNEQFF.

The chain is built from TRBV3-1 (or the pseudogene TRBV3-2) and TRBJ1-2; TRBD1 is a possible D gene (6 bases). The CDR3 has 16 amino acids. The V and J ends lost 0 bases and 2 bases respectively, with 13 bases between them. Germline values: CDR1 LGHDT, CDR2 YNNKEL (reference sequence). The CDR3 sequence: CASSQDLAGENYGYTF. In DNA, the CDR3 is TGTGCCAGCAGCCAAGATCTGGCAGGGGAAAACTATGGCTACACCTTC.

The V and J genes are TRBV28 and TRBJ2-3, with D possibly TRBD1 on 6 matching bases. V lost 6 bases, J lost 5 bases, and 18 bases lay in between. Germline assignment: CDR1 MDHEN and CDR2 SYDVKM. This CDR3 is built from 15 residues. CDR3 loop: CASSPTGHKRDTQYF. As DNA, the CDR3 is TGTGCCAGCAGCCCGACGGGACACAAGAGAGATACGCAGTATTTT.

This chain uses TRBV4-2 with TRBJ1-5, with TRBD1 matching 8 bases. Germline V gene lookup returns CDR1 LGHNA and CDR2 YNFKEQ. The trim removed 0 bases at V and 0 bases at J, leaving 7 bases unmatched. The CDR3 is 18 amino acids. As DNA, the CDR3 is TGTGCCAGCAGCCAAGATGTCAGGGGGCTAGGTAGCAATCAGCCCCAGCATTTT. This codes for CASSQDVRGLGSNQPQHF.

The genes are TRBV7-9 and TRBJ2-5; D may be TRBD2 (6 bases). The CDR3 has 15 residues. Deletions cut 1 base from V and 1 base from J, with 10 bases between. CDR1 SEHNR and CDR2 FQNEAQ come from the germline V gene (reference sequence). The CDR3 loop reads CASSLGAGSQETQYF. The CDR3 nucleotides read TGTGCCAGCAGCTTAGGCGCGGGAAGCCAAGAGACCCAGTACTTC.

The chain recombines TRBV9 with TRBJ2-7; 13 nucleotides agree with TRBD2. The CDR3 has 19 residues. Losses at the gene ends were 2 bases for V and 1 base for J; bases not matched to a gene: 12. The V gene's germline CDR1 is SGDLS and CDR2 YYNGEE. The CDR3 reads CASSVKPTRTSGRSYEQYF. The CDR3 DNA sequence: TGTGCCAGCAGCGTGAAACCAACTCGGACTAGCGGGAGATCCTACGAGCAGTACTTC.